The rows below give T cell receptor beta chains drawn from one sample of a study of cytomegalovirus exposure and HLA in healthy donors. TCRdb's copy holds only in-frame clones and misses some; the assay was immunoSEQ multiplex PCR. The table lists 100,000 to 150,000 clones, around 72% of them singletons, with 2.9% in the top ten. Specimen: PBMCs. The receptors shown here come from a human donor in good health. Each CDR3 is given without its conserved first and last residue. Fields, in order: J gene, clone size, V gene, D gene, CDR3 protein. D genes are given only for firm matches. Clone sizes are given selectively: once, few, many, or a class where the clone is expanded.

TRBJ2-7,NA,TRBV7-8,TRBD1,ASGATGGPYEQY
TRBJ2-1,NA,TRBV7-2,NA,ASSLFGGSSYNEQF
TRBJ2-5,NA,TRBV19,TRBD2,ASSISGTNGRETQY
TRBJ2-4,NA,TRBV7-2,NA,ASSQSSERGKNIQY
TRBJ2-2,few,TRBV6-1,TRBD1,ASRNPGGTGELF
TRBJ2-5,NA,TRBV27,TRBD2,ASNPAGVYETQY
TRBJ2-1,NA,TRBV4-2,TRBD2,ASSQDGTTLEQF
TRBJ1-5,NA,TRBV7-9,NA,ASSLEGGGNQPQH
TRBJ2-3,once,TRBV5-1,TRBD1,ASSQGQPSTDTQY
TRBJ1-1,once,TRBV9,NA,ASSPLQGNTEAF
TRBJ1-3,once,TRBV4-3,NA,ASSQVGGDGNTIY
TRBJ1-4,NA,TRBV5-4,TRBD1,ASSPTSGQGAYLF
TRBJ2-3,NA,TRBV25-1,TRBD2,ASSAPGGSSRKDTQY
TRBJ1-6,NA,TRBV27,NA,ASSQSTLGDSPLH
TRBJ1-5,few,TRBV10-3,NA,AISASNQPQH
TRBJ2-7,NA,TRBV9,NA,ASSVRPGEPYEQY
TRBJ2-6,NA,TRBV19,NA,ASSTKTSGANVLT
TRBJ1-1,NA,TRBV27,TRBD1,ASSLSVTGRIEAF
TRBJ2-7,NA,TRBV5-1,TRBD2,ASSGGLAGHEQY
TRBJ2-5,medium-sized,TRBV29-1,TRBD1,SVPTDRGQSETQY
TRBJ2-1,NA,TRBV9,TRBD2,ASSSTGLAGTSYNEQF
TRBJ1-4,NA,TRBV5-4,NA,ASSPAGRGEKLF
TRBJ1-6,NA,TRBV6-5,TRBD1,ASSSLNRGSPLH
TRBJ1-1,NA,TRBV28,NA,ASSSGPNTEAF
TRBJ2-5,NA,TRBV29-1,NA,SVSNSYQETQY
TRBJ2-3,NA,TRBV18,TRBD2,ASFSSILAGASATSTDTQY
TRBJ2-3,NA,TRBV15,TRBD1,ATSRDGQAETDTQY
NA,NA,TRBV7-2,NA,ASSPSGGPLPYEQY
TRBJ1-4,NA,TRBV10-1,NA,ASPPGEKLF
TRBJ1-2,NA,TRBV4-3,TRBD1,ASSSRTGSYGYT
TRBJ2-1,NA,TRBV19,NA,ASSISFRGANEQF
TRBJ2-7,once,TRBV7-8,TRBD2,ASSLEVPGGYEQY
TRBJ2-2,few,TRBV30,NA,AWSPPVRGELF
TRBJ2-7,NA,TRBV5-1,TRBD1,ASRPQPGTANEQY
TRBJ2-7,NA,TRBV6-6,NA,ASSISGSEQY
TRBJ2-5,once,TRBV30,NA,AWSYGLSQETQY
TRBJ1-2,NA,TRBV19,TRBD1,ASTRQGYGYT
TRBJ2-1,NA,TRBV9,TRBD2,ASSVAASGRPLLGEEQF
TRBJ2-1,NA,TRBV6-6,TRBD1,ASSVLTGNNEQF
TRBJ1-1,few,TRBV7-9,NA,ASSREAF